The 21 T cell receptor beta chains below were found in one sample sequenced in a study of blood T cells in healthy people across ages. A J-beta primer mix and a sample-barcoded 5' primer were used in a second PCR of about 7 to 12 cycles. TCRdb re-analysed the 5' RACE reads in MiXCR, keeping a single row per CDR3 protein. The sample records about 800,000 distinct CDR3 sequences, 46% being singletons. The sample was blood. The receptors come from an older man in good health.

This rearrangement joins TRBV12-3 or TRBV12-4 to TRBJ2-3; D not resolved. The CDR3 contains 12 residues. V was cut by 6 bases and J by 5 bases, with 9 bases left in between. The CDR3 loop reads CASRDTGDTQYF. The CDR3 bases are TGTGCCAGCAGAGACACCGGAGATACGCAGTATTTT.

The CDR3 region is CASSPSGFLGNEQFF. For the CDR3, the DNA is TGTGCCAGCAGCCCCTCTGGTTTTTTGGGCAATGAGCAGTTCTTC. This chain connects TRBV7-9 to TRBJ2-1; D call uncertain. The germline V gene has CDR1 SEHNR and CDR2 FQNEAQ (reference sequence). The CDR3 contains 15 residues. Trimming removed 5 bases at V and 6 bases at J, with 17 bases between.

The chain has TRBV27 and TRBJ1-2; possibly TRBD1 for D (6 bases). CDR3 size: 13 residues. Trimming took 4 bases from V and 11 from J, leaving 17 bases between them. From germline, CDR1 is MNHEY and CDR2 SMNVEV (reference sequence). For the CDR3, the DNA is TGTGCCAGCAGTTCATCCCGGGACACCCCGTACACCTTC. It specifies CASSSSRDTPYTF.

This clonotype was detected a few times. CDR3: CASSPVGHSYEQYF. The CDR3 coding sequence is TGTGCCAGCAGTCCGGTCGGCCACTCCTACGAGCAGTACTTC. The V gene is TRBV28, the J gene TRBJ2-7, with D uncertain. Germline V CDR1 and CDR2: MDHEN, SYDVKM. The CDR3 is 14 residues long. V was cut by 5 bases and J by 0 bases, with 11 bases left in between.

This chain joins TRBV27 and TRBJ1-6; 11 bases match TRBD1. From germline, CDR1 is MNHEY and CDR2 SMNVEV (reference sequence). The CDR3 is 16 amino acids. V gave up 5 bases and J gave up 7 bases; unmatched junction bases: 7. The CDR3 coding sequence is TGTGCCAGCAGTCCAAGGACAGGGGGCGGGAATTCACCCCTCCACTTT. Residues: CASSPRTGGGNSPLHF.

CDR3 residues: CASSSGSGTGITGGPQHF. The CDR3 coding sequence is TGTGCCAGCAGCTCAGGATCCGGGACAGGGATCACCGGGGGGCCCCAGCATTTT. The chain employs TRBV6-1 and TRBJ1-5; 9 positions match TRBD1. From germline, CDR1 is MNHNS and CDR2 SASEGT. The CDR3 extends over 18 amino acids. Losses at the gene ends were 6 bases for V and 9 bases for J; bases not matched to a gene: 21.

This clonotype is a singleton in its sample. CDR3 bases: TGTGCCAGCAGCGTAGCCCCCAGCCCCACTAGCGGGGGATCCAATGAGCAGTTCTTC. Its translation: CASSVAPSPTSGGSNEQFF. The rearrangement links TRBV9 to TRBJ2-1; the match to TRBD2 covers 11 bases. Germline lookup yields CDR1 SGDLS and CDR2 YYNGEE. The junction had 14 bases not matched to a gene; V was cut back by 0 bases and J by 6 bases. The CDR3 totals 19 residues.

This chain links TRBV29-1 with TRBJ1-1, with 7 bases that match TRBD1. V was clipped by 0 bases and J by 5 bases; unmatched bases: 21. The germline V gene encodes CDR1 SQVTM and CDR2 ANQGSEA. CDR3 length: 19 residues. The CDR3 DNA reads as TGCAGCGTTGAAGATCTGGGATGGCGAGGCGTACGCAGGGGGACTGAAGCTTTCTTT. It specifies CSVEDLGWRGVRRGTEAFF.

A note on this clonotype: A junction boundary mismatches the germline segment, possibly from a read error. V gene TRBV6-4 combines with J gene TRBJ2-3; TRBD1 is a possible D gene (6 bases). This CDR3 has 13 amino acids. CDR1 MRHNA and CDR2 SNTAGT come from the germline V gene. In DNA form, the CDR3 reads TGTGCCGGCAGCGACCGGGACACAAATACGCAGTATTTT. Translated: CAGSDRDTNTQYF.

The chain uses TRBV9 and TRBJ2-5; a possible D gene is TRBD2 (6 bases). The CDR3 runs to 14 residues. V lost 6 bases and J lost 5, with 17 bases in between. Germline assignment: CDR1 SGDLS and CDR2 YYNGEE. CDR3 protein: CASNPTGESETQYF. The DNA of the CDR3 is TGTGCCAGCAATCCCACGGGGGAAAGTGAGACCCAGTACTTC.

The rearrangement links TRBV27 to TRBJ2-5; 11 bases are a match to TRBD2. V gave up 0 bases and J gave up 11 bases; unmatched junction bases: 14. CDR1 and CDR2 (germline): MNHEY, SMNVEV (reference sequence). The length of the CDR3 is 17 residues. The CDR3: CASSLSRGTSGSGEQYF. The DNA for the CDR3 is TGTGCCAGCAGTTTATCGCGCGGTACTAGCGGGAGTGGTGAGCAGTACTTC.

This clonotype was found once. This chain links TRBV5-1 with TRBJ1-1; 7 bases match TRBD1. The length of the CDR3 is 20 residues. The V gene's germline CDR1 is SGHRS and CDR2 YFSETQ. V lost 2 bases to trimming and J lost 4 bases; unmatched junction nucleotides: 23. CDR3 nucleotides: TGCGCCAGCAGCTTACGAACGATGACAGGGTCCCTACCCTCGGGCACTGAAGCTTTCTTT. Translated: CASSLRTMTGSLPSGTEAFF. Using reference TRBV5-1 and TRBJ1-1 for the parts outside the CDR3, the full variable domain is KAGVTQTPRYLIKTRGQQVTLSCSPISGHRSVSWYQQTPGQGLQFLFEYFSETQRNKGNFPGRFSGRQFSNSRSEMNVSTLELGDSALYLCASSLRTMTGSLPSGTEAFFGQGTRLTVV.

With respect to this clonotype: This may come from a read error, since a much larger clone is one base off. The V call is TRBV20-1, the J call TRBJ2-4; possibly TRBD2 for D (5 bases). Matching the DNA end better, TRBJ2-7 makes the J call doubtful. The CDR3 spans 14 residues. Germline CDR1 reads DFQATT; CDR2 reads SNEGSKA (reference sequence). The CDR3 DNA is TGCAGTGCTAGCCCAATCGGGGAAAGAGGCGAGCAGTACTTC. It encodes CSASPIGERGEQYF.

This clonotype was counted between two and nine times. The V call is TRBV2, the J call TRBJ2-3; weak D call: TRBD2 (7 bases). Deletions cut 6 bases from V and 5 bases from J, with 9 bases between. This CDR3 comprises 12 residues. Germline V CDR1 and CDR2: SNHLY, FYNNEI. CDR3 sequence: CASRRGGDTQYF. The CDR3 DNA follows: TGTGCCAGCAGAAGGGGGGGAGATACGCAGTATTTT.

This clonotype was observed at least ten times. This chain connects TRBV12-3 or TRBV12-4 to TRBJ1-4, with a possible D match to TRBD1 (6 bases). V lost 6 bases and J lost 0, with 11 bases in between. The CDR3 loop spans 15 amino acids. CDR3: CASRSSGATNEKLFF. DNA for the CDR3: TGTGCCAGCAGGTCATCAGGGGCAACTAATGAAAAACTGTTTTTT.

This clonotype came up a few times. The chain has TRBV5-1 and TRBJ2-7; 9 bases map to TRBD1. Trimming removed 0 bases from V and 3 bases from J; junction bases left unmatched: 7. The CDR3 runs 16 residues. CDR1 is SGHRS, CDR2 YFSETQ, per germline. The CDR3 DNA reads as TGCGCCAGCAGCTTGGGGGCCGTGGACAGGGGCTACGAGCAGTACTTC. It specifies CASSLGAVDRGYEQYF.

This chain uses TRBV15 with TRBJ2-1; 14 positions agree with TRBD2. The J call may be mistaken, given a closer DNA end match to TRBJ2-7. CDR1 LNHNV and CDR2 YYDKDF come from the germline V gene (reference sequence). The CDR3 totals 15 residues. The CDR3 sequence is CATSTGLAGVAEQYF. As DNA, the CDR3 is TGTGCCACCAGCACGGGACTAGCGGGAGTCGCTGAGCAGTACTTC.

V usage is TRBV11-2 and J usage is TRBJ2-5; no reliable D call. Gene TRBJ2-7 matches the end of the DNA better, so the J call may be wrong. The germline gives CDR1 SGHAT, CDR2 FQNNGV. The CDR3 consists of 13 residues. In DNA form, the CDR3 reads TGTGCCAGCAGCTTAGGCAGCCCAGGCGAGCAGTACTTC. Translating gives CASSLGSPGEQYF.

The chain's CDR3 is CASSRAGGTYNEQYF. For the CDR3, the DNA is TGCGCCAGCAGCCGGGCGGGCGGAACCTACAATGAGCAGTACTTC. The chain joins TRBV4-1 to TRBJ2-1; D possibly corresponds to TRBD2 (5 bases). The better agreement between TRBJ2-7 and the DNA end casts doubt on the J call. From germline, CDR1 is MGHRA and CDR2 YSYEKL. The CDR3 is 15 residues long.

In DNA form, the CDR3 reads TGCAGTGCTTTATCCCTAGCGGGATTTGGCGATGAGCAGTTCTTC. This sequence encodes CSALSLAGFGDEQFF. The rearrangement links TRBV20-1 to TRBJ2-1; 9 nucleotides line up with TRBD2. CDR1 and CDR2 (germline): DFQATT, SNEGSKA (reference sequence). This CDR3 has 15 residues. J lost 8 bases, V lost 5 bases, and 13 bases had no gene match.

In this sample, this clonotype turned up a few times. In DNA, the CDR3 is TGTGCCAGCAGCGTCACAGGGGATGGCGGAGATACGCAGTATTTT. This encodes CASSVTGDGGDTQYF. This chain uses TRBV11-2 with TRBJ2-3; 7 bases map to TRBD1. CDR3 length equals 15 residues. The J segment lost 5 bases and the V segment lost 5 bases, leaving 10 bases of the junction unmatched. Per germline, CDR1 SGHAT and CDR2 FQNNGV.